This T cell receptor (beta chain) was captured by sequencing in a study of response to subunit inactivated influenza vaccine. Findings and limits, study-wide: Authors suggested seasonal influenza vaccinations each recruit few new T cells.

This clonotype has more than one count but fewer than ten. Its antigen is not identified. Each CDR3 protein is one row after TCRdb ran MiXCR on the RT-PCR reads. The sample holds approximately 480,000 distinct CDR3 sequences, roughly 11% seen once. Germline CDR1 reads MDHEN; CDR2 reads SYDVKM. The CDR3 sequence is 14 residues long. Trimming took off 3 bases at V and 9 bases at J, with 15 bases between the two ends. The rearrangement uses TRBV28 and TRBJ1-5; no reliable D call. This sample comprised PBMCs from blood, obtained around seven weeks after vaccination. The TCR sequence derives from a man aged 45-65 years who received an inactivated influenza vaccine. The CDR3 sequence: CASSLSFGERPQHF. Written as DNA, the CDR3 is TGTGCCAGCAGTTTGTCGTTTGGGGAAAGGCCCCAGCATTTT.